This T cell receptor (beta chain) was captured by sequencing in a study of identical twins. Whole-study results and caveats: The degree of excess twin sharing was weaker in beta out-of-frame sequences.

A word on this clonotype: The antigen is not known.

TCRdb reanalysed the 5' RACE reads using MiXCR and keeps one entry per CDR3 protein. The data show 1.5 million or so distinct CDR3 sequences, less than 35% seen once. V lost 3 bases to trimming and J lost 4 bases; unmatched junction nucleotides: 7. CDR3 length: 16 residues. CDR1 is LGHDT, CDR2 YNNKEL, per germline (reference sequence). The chain links TRBV3-1 to TRBJ2-7; 12 bases agree with TRBD2. The TCR sequence derives from a newborn girl in good health. Sample: cord blood. DNA of the CDR3: TGTGCCAGCAGCCAGGAATCGACTAGCGGGAGATACGAGCAGTACTTC. Its protein product is CASSQESTSGRYEQYF.